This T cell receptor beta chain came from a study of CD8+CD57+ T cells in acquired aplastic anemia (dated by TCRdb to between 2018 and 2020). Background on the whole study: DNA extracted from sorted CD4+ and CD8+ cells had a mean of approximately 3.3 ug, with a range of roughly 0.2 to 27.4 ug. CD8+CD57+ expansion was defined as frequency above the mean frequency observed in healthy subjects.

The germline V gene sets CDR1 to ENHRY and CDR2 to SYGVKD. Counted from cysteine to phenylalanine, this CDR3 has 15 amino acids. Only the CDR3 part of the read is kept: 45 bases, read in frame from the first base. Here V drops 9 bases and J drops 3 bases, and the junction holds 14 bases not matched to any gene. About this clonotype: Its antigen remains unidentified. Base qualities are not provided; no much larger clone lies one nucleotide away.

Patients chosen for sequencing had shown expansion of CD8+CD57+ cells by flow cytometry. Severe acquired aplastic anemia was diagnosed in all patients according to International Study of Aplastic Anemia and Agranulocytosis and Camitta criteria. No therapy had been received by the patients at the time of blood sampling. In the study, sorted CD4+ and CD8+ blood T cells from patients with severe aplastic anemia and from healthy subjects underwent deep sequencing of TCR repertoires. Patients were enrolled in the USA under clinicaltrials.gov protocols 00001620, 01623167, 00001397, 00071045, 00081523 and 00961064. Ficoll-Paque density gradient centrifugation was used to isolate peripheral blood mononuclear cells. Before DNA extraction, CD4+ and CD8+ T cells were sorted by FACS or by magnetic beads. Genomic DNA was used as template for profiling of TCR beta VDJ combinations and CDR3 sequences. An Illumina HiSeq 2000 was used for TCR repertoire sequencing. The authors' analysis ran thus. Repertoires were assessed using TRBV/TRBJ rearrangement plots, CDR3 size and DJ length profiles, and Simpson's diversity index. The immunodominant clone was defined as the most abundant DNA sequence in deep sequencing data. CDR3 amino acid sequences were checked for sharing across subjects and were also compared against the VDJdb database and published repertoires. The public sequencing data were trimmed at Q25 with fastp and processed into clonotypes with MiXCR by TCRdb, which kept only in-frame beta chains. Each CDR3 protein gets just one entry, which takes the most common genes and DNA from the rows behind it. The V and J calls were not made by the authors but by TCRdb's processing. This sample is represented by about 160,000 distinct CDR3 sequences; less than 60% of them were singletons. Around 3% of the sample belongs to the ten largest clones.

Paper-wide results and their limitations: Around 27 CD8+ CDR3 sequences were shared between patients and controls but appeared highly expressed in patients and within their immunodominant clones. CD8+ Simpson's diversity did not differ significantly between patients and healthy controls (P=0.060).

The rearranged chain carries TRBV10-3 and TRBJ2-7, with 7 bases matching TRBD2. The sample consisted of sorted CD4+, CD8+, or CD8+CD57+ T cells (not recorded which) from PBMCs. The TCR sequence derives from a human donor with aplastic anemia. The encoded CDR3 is CAISPRGGSFYEQYF. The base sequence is TGTGCCATTTCCCCCCGGGGCGGGAGTTTCTACGAGCAGTACTTC.